The T cell receptor (beta chain) under discussion was sequenced for a study of high-grade serous ovarian cancer treatment subgroups. Assay used: immunoSEQ multiplex PCR; TCRdb lists only in-frame clones, some missing. Counted here are about 15,000 clones, less than 90% occurring once; the ten biggest clones make up 5.5% to 8%. The tumor samples were collected prior to definitive surgery or chemotherapy. Per the germline V gene, CDR1 is SGHTS and CDR2 is YDEGEE. V gave up 2 bases and J gave up 7 bases, with 7 bases separating them. The CDR3 has 12 amino acids. V is TRBV5-8 and J is TRBJ1-5; D not resolved. This receptor was taken from a human donor with high-grade serous ovarian cancer. Sequenced material: tumor tissue. The CDR3 coding sequence is TGTGCCAGCAGCTTCGGGGTGCAGCCCCAGCATTTT. It specifies CASSFGVQPQHF.